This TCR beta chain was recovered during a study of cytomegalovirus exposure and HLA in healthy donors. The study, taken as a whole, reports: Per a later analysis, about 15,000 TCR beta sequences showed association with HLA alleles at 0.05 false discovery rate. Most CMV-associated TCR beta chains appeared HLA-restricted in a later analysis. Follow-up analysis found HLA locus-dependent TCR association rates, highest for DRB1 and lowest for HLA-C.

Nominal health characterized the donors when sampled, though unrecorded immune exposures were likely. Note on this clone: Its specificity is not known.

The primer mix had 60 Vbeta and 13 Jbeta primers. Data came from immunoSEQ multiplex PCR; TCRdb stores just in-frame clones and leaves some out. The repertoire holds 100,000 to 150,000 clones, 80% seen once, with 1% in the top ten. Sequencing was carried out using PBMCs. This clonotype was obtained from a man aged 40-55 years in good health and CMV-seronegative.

CDR3 in amino acids: CATSRAPRQASTDTQYF. As DNA, the CDR3 is TGTGCCACCAGCAGAGCTCCGAGACAAGCTAGCACAGATACGCAGTATTTT. This chain joins TRBV15 and TRBJ2-3; unclear D gene. V lost 1 base and J lost 0, with 14 bases in between. Germline values: CDR1 LNHNV, CDR2 YYDKDF (reference sequence). The length of the CDR3 is 17 residues.